The clone carrying this TCR beta chain was picked up a small number of times. Its target is unknown. The ends were cut back, 4 bases at V and 7 bases at J, with 17 bases in the middle. Germline CDR1 is SNHLY and CDR2 is FYNNEI. The CDR3 sequence is 14 residues long. The data were taken from a study of cytomegalovirus exposure and HLA in healthy donors. The repertoire was sequenced with immunoSEQ multiplex PCR; TCRdb's copy has only in-frame clones and lacks some. The top ten clones hold 4.2% of a sample with about 170,000 clones, just under 90% of them seen once. The study, taken as a whole, reports: Subsequent analysis found a tendency for first-cohort TCR clusters to co-occur within the 90 to 150 validation repertoires.

Sequenced sample: PBMCs. The V gene is TRBV2, the J gene TRBJ2-7, with TRBD1 as a possible D gene (5 bases). The TCR sequence derives from a man aged 18 to 29 in good health and CMV-seropositive. CDR3 DNA: TGTGCCAGCAGTGCGGCCGGCAGGGTAGGGGAGCAGTACTTC. Its protein is CASSAAGRVGEQYF.